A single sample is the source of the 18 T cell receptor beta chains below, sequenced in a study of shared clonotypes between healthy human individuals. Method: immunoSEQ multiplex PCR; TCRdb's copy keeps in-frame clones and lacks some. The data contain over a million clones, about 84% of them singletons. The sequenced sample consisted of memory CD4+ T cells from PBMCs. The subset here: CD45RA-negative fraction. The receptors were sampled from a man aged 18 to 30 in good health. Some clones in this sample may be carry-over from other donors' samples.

CDR3 protein: CASSDGDTDTQYF. The DNA of the CDR3 is TGTGCCAGCAGTGATGGGGACACAGATACGCAGTATTTT. This chain links TRBV6-1 with TRBJ2-3; the D is unclear. Deletions cut 3 bases from V and 2 bases from J, with 6 bases between. Germline CDR1 MNHNS, CDR2 SASEGT. This CDR3 has 13 amino acids.

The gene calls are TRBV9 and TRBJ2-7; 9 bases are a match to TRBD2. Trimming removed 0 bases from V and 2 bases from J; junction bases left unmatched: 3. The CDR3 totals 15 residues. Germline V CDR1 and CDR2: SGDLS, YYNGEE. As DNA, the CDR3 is TGTGCCAGCAGCGTAGTGCCTAGCGGGGCCTACGAGCAGTACTTC. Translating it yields CASSVVPSGAYEQYF. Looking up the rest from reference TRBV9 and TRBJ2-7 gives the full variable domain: DSGVTQTPKHLITATGQRVTLRCSPRSGDLSVYWYQQSLDQGLQFLIQYYNGEERAKGNILERFSAQQFPDLHSELNLSSLELGDSALYFCASSVVPSGAYEQYFGPGTRLTVT.

The CDR3 sequence is CASTLNAARQFF. In DNA form, the CDR3 reads TGTGCCAGCACCCTAAACGCAGCCCGGCAGTTCTTC. The chain combines TRBV27 with TRBJ2-1; D gene ambiguous. V was clipped by 7 bases and J by 12 bases, with 16 bases between them. Germline CDR1 MNHEY, CDR2 SMNVEV (reference sequence). CDR3 length equals 12 residues.

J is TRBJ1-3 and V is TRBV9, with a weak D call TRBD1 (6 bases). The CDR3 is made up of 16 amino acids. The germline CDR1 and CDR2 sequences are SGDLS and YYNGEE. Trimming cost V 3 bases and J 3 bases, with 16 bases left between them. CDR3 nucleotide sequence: TGTGCCAGCAGCGCGGGGACATCTGGGGGTGGAAACACCATATATTTT. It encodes CASSAGTSGGGNTIYF.

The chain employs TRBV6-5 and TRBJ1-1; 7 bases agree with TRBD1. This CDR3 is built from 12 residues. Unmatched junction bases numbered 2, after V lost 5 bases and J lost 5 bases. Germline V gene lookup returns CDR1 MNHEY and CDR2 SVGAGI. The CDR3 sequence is CASSTGETEAFF. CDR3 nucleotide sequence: TGTGCCAGCAGTACAGGGGAGACTGAAGCTTTCTTT.

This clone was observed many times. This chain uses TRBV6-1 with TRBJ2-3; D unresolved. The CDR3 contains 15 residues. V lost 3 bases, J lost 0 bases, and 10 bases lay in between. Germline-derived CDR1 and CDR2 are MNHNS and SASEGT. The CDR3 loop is CASSDSRTSTDTQYF. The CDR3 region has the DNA TGTGCCAGCAGTGACTCGAGAACTAGCACAGATACGCAGTATTTT.

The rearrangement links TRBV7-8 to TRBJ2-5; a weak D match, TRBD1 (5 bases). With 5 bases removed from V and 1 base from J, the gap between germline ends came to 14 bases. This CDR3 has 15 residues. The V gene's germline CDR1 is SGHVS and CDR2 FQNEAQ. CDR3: CASSAHGQGQETQYF. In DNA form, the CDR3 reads TGTGCCAGCAGCGCCCATGGGCAGGGCCAAGAGACCCAGTACTTC. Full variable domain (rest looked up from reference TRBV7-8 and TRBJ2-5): GAGVSQSPRYKVAKRGQDVALRCDPISGHVSLFWYQQALGQGPEFLTYFQNEAQLDKSGLPSDRFFAERPEGSVSTLKIQRTQQEDSAVYLCASSAHGQGQETQYFGPGTRLLVL.

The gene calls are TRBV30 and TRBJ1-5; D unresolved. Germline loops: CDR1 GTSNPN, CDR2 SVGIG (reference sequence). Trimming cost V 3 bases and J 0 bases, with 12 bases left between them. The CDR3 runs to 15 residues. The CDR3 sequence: CAWSPTLISNQPQHF. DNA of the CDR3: TGTGCCTGGAGCCCTACATTGATTAGCAATCAGCCCCAGCATTTT. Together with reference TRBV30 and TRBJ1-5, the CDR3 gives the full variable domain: SQTIHQWPATLVQPVGSPLSLECTVEGTSNPNLYWYRQAAGRGLQLLFYSVGIGQISSEVPQNLSASRPQDRQFILSSKKLLLSDSGFYLCAWSPTLISNQPQHFGDGTRLSIL.

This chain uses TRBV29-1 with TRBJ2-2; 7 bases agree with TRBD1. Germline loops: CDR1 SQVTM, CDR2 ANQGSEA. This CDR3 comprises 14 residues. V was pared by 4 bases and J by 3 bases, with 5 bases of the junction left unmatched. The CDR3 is CSVAGTVHTGELFF. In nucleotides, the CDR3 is TGCAGCGTTGCCGGGACAGTGCACACCGGGGAGCTGTTTTTT.

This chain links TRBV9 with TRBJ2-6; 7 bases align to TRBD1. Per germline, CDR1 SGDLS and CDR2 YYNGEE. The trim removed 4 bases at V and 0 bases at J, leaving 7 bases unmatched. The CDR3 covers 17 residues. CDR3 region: CASSLQGQSSGANVLTF. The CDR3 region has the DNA TGTGCCAGCAGCCTCCAGGGACAGTCCTCTGGGGCCAACGTCCTGACTTTC.

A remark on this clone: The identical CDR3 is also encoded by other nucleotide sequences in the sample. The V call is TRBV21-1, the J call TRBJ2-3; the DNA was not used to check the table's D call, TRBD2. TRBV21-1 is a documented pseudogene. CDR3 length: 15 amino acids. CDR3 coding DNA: TGTGCCAGCAGCAAAGCTAGCGGGAGGACAGATACGCAGTATTTT. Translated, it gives CASSKASGRTDTQYF.

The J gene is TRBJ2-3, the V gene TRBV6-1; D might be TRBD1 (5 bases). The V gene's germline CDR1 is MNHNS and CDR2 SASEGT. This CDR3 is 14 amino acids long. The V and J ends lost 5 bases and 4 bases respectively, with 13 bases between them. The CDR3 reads CASSFDRGADTQYF. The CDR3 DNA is TGTGCCAGCAGTTTTGATAGGGGTGCAGATACGCAGTATTTT.

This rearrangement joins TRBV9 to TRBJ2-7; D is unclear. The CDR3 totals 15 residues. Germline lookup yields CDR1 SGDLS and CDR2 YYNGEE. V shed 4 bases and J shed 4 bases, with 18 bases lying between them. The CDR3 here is CASSRQVTSGYEQYF. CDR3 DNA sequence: TGTGCCAGCAGCCGCCAGGTGACTTCCGGTTACGAGCAGTACTTC.

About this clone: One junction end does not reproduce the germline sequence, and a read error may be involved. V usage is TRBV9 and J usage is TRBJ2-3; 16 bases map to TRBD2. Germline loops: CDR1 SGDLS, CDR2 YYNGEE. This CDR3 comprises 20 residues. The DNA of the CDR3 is TGTGCCAGCAGCTCAGCCCCCGGGACTAGCGGGAGGGCCGGAACAGATACGCAGTGTTTT. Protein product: CASSSAPGTSGRAGTDTQCF.

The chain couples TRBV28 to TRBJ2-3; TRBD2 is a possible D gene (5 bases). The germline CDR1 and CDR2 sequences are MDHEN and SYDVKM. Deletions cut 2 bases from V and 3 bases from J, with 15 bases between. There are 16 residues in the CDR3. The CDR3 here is CASSLSAREETDTQYF. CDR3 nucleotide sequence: TGTGCCAGCAGTTTAAGCGCCCGGGAAGAAACAGATACGCAGTATTTT.

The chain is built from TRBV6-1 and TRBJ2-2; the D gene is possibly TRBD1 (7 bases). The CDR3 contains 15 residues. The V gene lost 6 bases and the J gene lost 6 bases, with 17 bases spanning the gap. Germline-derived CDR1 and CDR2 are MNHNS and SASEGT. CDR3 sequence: CASREGQPGAGELFF. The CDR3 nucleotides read TGTGCCAGCAGGGAGGGACAGCCGGGCGCCGGGGAGCTGTTTTTT.

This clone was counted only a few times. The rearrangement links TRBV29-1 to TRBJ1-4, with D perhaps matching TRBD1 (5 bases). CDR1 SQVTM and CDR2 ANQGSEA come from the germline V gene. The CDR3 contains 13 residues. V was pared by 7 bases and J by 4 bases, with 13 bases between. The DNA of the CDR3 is TGCAGCGCCTACGTGGGGGTTAATGAAAAACTGTTTTTT. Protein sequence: CSAYVGVNEKLFF.

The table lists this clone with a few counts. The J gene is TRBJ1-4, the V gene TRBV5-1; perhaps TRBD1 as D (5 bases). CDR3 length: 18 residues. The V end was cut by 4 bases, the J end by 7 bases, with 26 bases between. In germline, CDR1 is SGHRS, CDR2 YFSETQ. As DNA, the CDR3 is TGCGCCAGCAGCCAAACATTGGGAGGGGTGATCGGCGGTGAAAAACTGTTTTTT. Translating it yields CASSQTLGGVIGGEKLFF.